The source of this T cell receptor (beta chain) is a study of T cell repertoires in ileal Crohn's disease. TCRdb's table, derived via immunoSEQ multiplex PCR, lists solely in-frame clones and lacks some. Of about 2,200 clones listed, approximately 60% are singletons. Whole-study findings and limits: Sorted CD8 T cells held more high-frequency clones than CD4. Clonal expansions were more frequent in active smokers than non-smokers at surgery.

A word on this clone: Its specificity is unknown.

CDR3 length: 16 amino acids. Germline CDR1 reads MNHNS; CDR2 reads SASEGT. The trim removed 0 bases at V and 4 bases at J, leaving 4 bases unmatched. Time point in this sample: neoterminal ileum biopsy at postoperative endoscopy, about 6 months after surgery. The chain has TRBV6-1 and TRBJ1-3; 9 positions agree with TRBD1. The sequencing sample was made of ileal tissue. The TCR originated in an adult with Crohn's disease. The CDR3 region has the DNA TGTGCCAGCAGTGAAGCGGGACAGGGAGCAGGAAACACCATATATTTT. As protein: CASSEAGQGAGNTIYF.